This TCR beta chain came from a study of metastatic and nonmetastatic thyroid tumors. The study's findings and limits: Patients with malignant thyroid tumors reportedly had significantly higher TCR beta diversity than those with benign nodules, in blood and tumor.

V was pared by 1 base and J by 5 bases, with 5 bases between. Germline V gene data show CDR1 as LGHDT and CDR2 as YNNKEL (reference sequence). The CDR3 consists of 13 residues. Patients underwent thyroid surgery, and none had received any treatment before it. TCRdb re-called the PCR reads with MiXCR. The table has around 18,000 clones, less than 40% seen once. A note on this clone: No antigen is known for it.

This clonotype was obtained from a female donor with papillary thyroid cancer or a benign thyroid nodule (not recorded which). Some clones in this sample may be carry-over from other donors' samples. The chain uses TRBV3-1 and TRBJ2-2; D may be TRBD2 (5 bases). Sequencing was carried out using tumor tissue. This chain's CDR3 is CASSQGTTGELFF. The CDR3 DNA is TGTGCCAGCAGCCAAGGGACTACCGGGGAGCTGTTTTTT.